The 22 T cell receptor beta chains listed next were all sequenced from one sample in a study of shared clonotypes between healthy human individuals. Terminally differentiated effector memory CD45RA+ cells were excluded from the naive CD8 cells, which were CD45RO-negative and positively selected for CCR7. Here immunoSEQ multiplex PCR was the method, and the copy in TCRdb shows in-frame clones only, minus some. The sample shows about 2.2 million clones, just under 95% of them seen only once. The specimen sequenced was naive CD8+ T cells from PBMCs. These receptors were collected from a man between 18 and 29 years old in good health. Some clones in this sample may be carry-over from other donors' samples.

This clone was recorded a few times. In the same sample, other DNA sequences code for this CDR3. The rearrangement links TRBV28 to TRBJ2-7; TRBD1 might be the D (6 bases). In germline, CDR1 is MDHEN, CDR2 SYDVKM. The CDR3 has 11 amino acids. V gave up 2 bases and J gave up 7 bases, with 6 bases separating them. The CDR3: CASSLRGEQYF. CDR3 in DNA: TGTGCCAGCAGTTTAAGGGGGGAGCAGTACTTC.

The chain recombines TRBV27 with TRBJ2-7; 12 bases match TRBD2. Germline CDR1 reads MNHEY; CDR2 reads SMNVEV (reference sequence). The CDR3 has 16 residues. V lost 6 bases, J lost 5 bases, and 11 bases stayed unmatched. Here the CDR3 reads CASRVLAGGPSDEQYF. In DNA form, the CDR3 reads TGTGCCAGCAGAGTTCTAGCGGGAGGGCCTTCAGACGAGCAGTACTTC.

The J gene is TRBJ2-7, the V gene TRBV7-9; D perhaps matches TRBD1 (6 bases). The germline CDR1 and CDR2 sequences are SEHNR and FQNEAQ (reference sequence). Deletions cut 10 bases from V and 4 bases from J, with 17 bases between. This CDR3 is built from 13 residues. CDR3 nucleotide sequence: TGTGCCACCCCAGGGGAACAGCCATACGAGCAGTACTTC. It translates to CATPGEQPYEQYF. The whole variable domain, remainder taken from reference TRBV7-9 and TRBJ2-7, is DTGVSQNPRHKITKRGQNVTFRCDPISEHNRLYWYRQTLGQGPEFLTYFQNEAQLEKSRLLSDRFSAERPKGSFSTLEIQRTEQGDSAMYLCATPGEQPYEQYFGPGTRLTVT.

This clone was seen only once. The gene calls are TRBV5-1 and TRBJ2-7; TRBD1 matches at 8 bases. Trimming removed 4 bases from V and 2 bases from J; junction bases left unmatched: 5. The CDR3 contains 14 residues. The germline V gene encodes CDR1 SGHRS and CDR2 YFSETQ. Here the CDR3 DNA reads TGCGCCAGCAGCACAAAACAGGGGGCCTACGAGCAGTACTTC. Amino acids: CASSTKQGAYEQYF.

This chain uses TRBV4-3 with TRBJ1-4; D not resolved. The germline gives CDR1 LGHNA, CDR2 YSLEER. Trimming removed 5 bases from V and 4 bases from J, with 14 bases in between. The CDR3 is 15 residues long. CDR3 sequence (DNA): TGCGCCAGCAGCAATAAAGAACAGTATAATGAAAAACTGTTTTTT. It codes for CASSNKEQYNEKLFF.

The V call is TRBV11-2, the J call TRBJ2-7; TRBD1 matches 8 bases. This CDR3 is 16 amino acids long. Germline V lookup: CDR1 SGHAT, CDR2 FQNNGV. V lost 5 bases, J lost 2 bases, and 11 bases stayed unmatched. The CDR3 DNA reads TGTGCCAGCAGCCAACCGACAGGGGACTTTGCCTACGAGCAGTACTTC. This codes for CASSQPTGDFAYEQYF.

The chain links TRBV2 to TRBJ2-7; D tentatively fits TRBD1 or TRBD2 (5 bases each). This CDR3 is built from 12 residues. Germline loops: CDR1 SNHLY, CDR2 FYNNEI. The ends were cut back, 2 bases at V and 6 bases at J, with 8 bases in the middle. The DNA of the CDR3 is TGTGCCAGCAGTGAACTGGGACCCGAGCAGTACTTC. It yields the protein CASSELGPEQYF.

As DNA, the CDR3 is TGTGCCAGCTCACCCGGACAGGGGGCAAAGTCGAACACCGGGGAGCTGTTTTTT. This sequence encodes CASSPGQGAKSNTGELFF. The chain carries TRBV18 and TRBJ2-2, with 11 bases matching TRBD1. CDR3 size: 18 residues. Germline V lookup: CDR1 KGHSH, CDR2 LQKENI. The V segment lost 3 bases and the J segment 0 bases; nucleotides outside the gene matches: 6.

The V call is TRBV6-1, the J call TRBJ2-3; 7 bases line up with TRBD2. Germline V gives CDR1 MNHNS, CDR2 SASEGT. The length of the CDR3 is 14 residues. Trimming cost V 7 bases and J 2 bases; bases outside gene matches: 6. CDR3 amino acids: CASTSAGHTDTQYF. The CDR3 DNA reads TGTGCCAGCACCTCAGCGGGGCACACAGATACGCAGTATTTT.

This chain joins TRBV6-5 and TRBJ1-5, with a weak D call TRBD1 (5 bases). V was clipped by 6 bases and J by 4 bases, with 13 bases between them. The CDR3 totals 14 residues. The germline gives CDR1 MNHEY, CDR2 SVGAGI. Here the CDR3 DNA reads TGTGCCAGCAGGGGGCCCGGCGGGAATCAGCCCCAGCATTTT. Translating gives CASRGPGGNQPQHF.

V and J are TRBV6-5 and TRBJ2-1, with TRBD2 matching over 7 bases. Germline V gives CDR1 MNHEY, CDR2 SVGAGI. J lost 2 bases, V lost 2 bases, and 3 bases had no gene match. This CDR3 region has 15 residues. CDR3 sequence: CASSYTGLAYNEQFF. The CDR3 bases are TGTGCCAGCAGTTACACAGGACTAGCCTACAATGAGCAGTTCTTC.

This CDR3 reads CASSPMGLAGGSSYNEQFF. For the CDR3, the DNA is TGCGCCAGCAGCCCGATGGGACTAGCGGGAGGGAGCTCCTACAATGAGCAGTTCTTC. This chain connects TRBV5-1 to TRBJ2-1; 16 nucleotides align to TRBD2. V shed 4 bases and J 0 bases; nucleotides not matched to a gene: 7. The CDR3 contains 19 residues. The germline CDR1 and CDR2 sequences are SGHRS and YFSETQ.

This chain uses TRBV7-9 with TRBJ2-3, with 10 bases fitting TRBD1. CDR3 length: 16 amino acids. J lost 4 bases, V lost 5 bases, and 9 bases had no gene match. The V gene's germline CDR1 is SEHNR and CDR2 FQNEAQ (reference sequence). As DNA, the CDR3 is TGTGCCAGCAGCACACGGGGACAGGGGATGCCAGATACGCAGTATTTT. Its translation is CASSTRGQGMPDTQYF.

This chain connects TRBV7-2 to TRBJ1-1; D unclear. CDR3 length: 13 residues. The V and J ends lost 6 bases and 7 bases respectively, with 15 bases between them. The germline gives CDR1 SGHTA, CDR2 FQGNSA. This CDR3 reads CASSFPGGNEAFF. In DNA, the CDR3 is TGTGCCAGCAGTTTTCCAGGCGGTAATGAAGCTTTCTTT. The variable domain in full, with the rest retrieved from reference TRBV7-2 and TRBJ1-1, is GAGVSQSPSNKVTEKGKDVELRCDPISGHTALYWYRQSLGQGLEFLIYFQGNSAPDKSGLPSDRFSAERTGGSVSTLTIQRTQQEDSAVYLCASSFPGGNEAFFGQGTRLTVV.

The chain couples TRBV6-1 to TRBJ2-2; possibly TRBD2 for D (7 bases). Germline CDR1 and CDR2: MNHNS and SASEGT. Trimming left V 4 bases short and J 6 bases short, with 21 bases between. This CDR3 is 17 amino acids long. This CDR3 is CASSGGRGAGWSGELFF. CDR3 DNA: TGTGCCAGCAGTGGGGGGCGTGGAGCGGGATGGTCCGGGGAGCTGTTTTTT.

The rearrangement uses TRBV10-3 and TRBJ2-7; maybe TRBD2 (6 bases). With 3 bases removed from V and 6 bases from J, the gap between germline ends came to 12 bases. Germline V CDR1 and CDR2: ENHRY, SYGVKD. The CDR3 is 13 amino acids. CDR3 sequence: CAISDSGRREQYF. The CDR3 bases are TGTGCCATCAGTGATTCGGGGAGGCGCGAGCAGTACTTC.

This chain connects TRBV6-1 to TRBJ2-3, with 9 bases identical to TRBD2. J was trimmed by 6 bases and V by 5 bases; bases with no gene match: 9. CDR3 length: 15 residues. CDR1 MNHNS and CDR2 SASEGT come from the germline V gene. The CDR3 DNA sequence: TGTGCCAGCAGTTGGATAGCGGGAGTGTCGGATACGCAGTATTTT. Translation: CASSWIAGVSDTQYF.

This chain uses TRBV6-5 with TRBJ2-7; TRBD2 matches 8 bases. Looked up from germline, CDR1 is MNHEY and CDR2 is SVGAGI. V shed 2 bases and J 6 bases; nucleotides not matched to a gene: 6. CDR3 length equals 14 residues. The CDR3 DNA reads TGTGCCAGCAGTTACCGGGAGGGGATACGCGAGCAGTACTTC. This codes for CASSYREGIREQYF.

This clone came up once. This chain uses TRBV2 with TRBJ2-7; 10 bases are a match to TRBD1. CDR3 size: 13 residues. Germline V lookup: CDR1 SNHLY, CDR2 FYNNEI. CDR3 bases: TGTGCTGACCGGGACAGGGGCTCCTACGAGCAGTACTTC. Amino acid sequence: CADRDRGSYEQYF.

A remark on this clone: This same CDR3 is encoded by further DNA sequences in the sample. The V call is TRBV6-5, the J call TRBJ2-2; tentatively, D is TRBD2 (6 bases). Trimming cost V 5 bases and J 6 bases, with 10 bases left between them. The germline V gene encodes CDR1 MNHEY and CDR2 SVGAGI. The CDR3 runs 13 residues. CDR3 DNA: TGTGCCAGCAGTCCCCGCGGGGCCGGGGAGCTGTTTTTT. The encoded protein is CASSPRGAGELFF.

On this clone itself: The same CDR3 is also encoded by other DNA sequences in this sample. The J gene is TRBJ2-5, the V gene TRBV19; 8 nucleotides agree with TRBD2. From germline, CDR1 is LNHDA and CDR2 SQIVND (reference sequence). After removal of 2 bases from V and 4 bases from J, the junction contained 0 bases not matched to a gene. This CDR3 has 13 residues. CDR3 protein: CASSILAGETQYF. In DNA, the CDR3 is TGTGCCAGTAGTATACTAGCGGGAGAGACCCAGTACTTC.

V gene TRBV4-3 combines with J gene TRBJ1-1; 7 bases line up with TRBD1. CDR1 is LGHNA and CDR2 is YSLEER in the germline V gene. The CDR3 runs 15 residues. V shed 1 base and J 4 bases; nucleotides not matched to a gene: 6. The CDR3 DNA sequence: TGCGCCAGCAGCCAAGTGAACAGGGGCAGCACTGAAGCTTTCTTT. Protein product: CASSQVNRGSTEAFF.